The 17 T cell receptor beta chains reported below all come from one sample, sequenced in a study of cytomegalovirus exposure and HLA in healthy donors. TCRdb keeps only in-frame clones here, not all; method: immunoSEQ multiplex PCR. This sample has about 150,000 clones, with 85% to 90% found just once. Sequenced material: PBMCs. These TCRs come from a young woman in good health and CMV-seropositive.

This chain links TRBV2 with TRBJ1-4; 7 bases line up with TRBD1. With 4 bases clipped from V and 7 bases from J, the junction kept 6 bases outside the gene matches. The CDR3 has 14 residues. Germline-derived CDR1 and CDR2 are SNHLY and FYNNEI. This CDR3 reads CASSGQGSGEKLFF. The CDR3 DNA reads TGTGCCAGCAGTGGACAGGGTTCGGGTGAAAAACTGTTTTTT.

The chain links TRBV5-1 to TRBJ2-5; 9 nucleotides align to TRBD2. CDR3 length: 17 residues. CDR1 is SGHRS, CDR2 YFSETQ, per germline. V was clipped by 5 bases and J by 1 base; unmatched bases: 12. CDR3 residues: CASRSNLGTSSQETQYF. DNA for the CDR3: TGCGCCAGCAGATCTAATCTAGGGACTAGCAGCCAAGAGACCCAGTACTTC.

The sample holds a few counts of this clone. The chain links TRBV9 to TRBJ1-1; D perhaps matches TRBD1 (6 bases). CDR3 length: 17 residues. CDR1 SGDLS and CDR2 YYNGEE come from the germline V gene. V shed 4 bases and J shed 1 base, with 20 bases lying between them. The CDR3 region has the DNA TGTGCCAGCAGCTACCTTACAGGGACATTGGGGAACACTGAAGCTTTCTTT. Residues: CASSYLTGTLGNTEAFF.

This clone was counted once. J is TRBJ2-7 and V is TRBV7-2; D gene uncertain. The CDR3 has 12 amino acids. Trimming removed 1 base at V and 6 bases at J, with 7 bases between. Germline CDR1 SGHTA, CDR2 FQGNSA. The DNA for the CDR3 is TGTGCCAGCAGCTTAGTCCTCTTCGAGCAGTACTTC. Amino acid sequence: CASSLVLFEQYF.

This clone was seen just once. The chain is built from TRBV11-3 and TRBJ1-2; 8 positions agree with TRBD1. V lost 5 bases to trimming and J lost 6 bases; unmatched junction nucleotides: 11. This CDR3 region has 15 residues. CDR1 is SGHNT and CDR2 is YENEEA in the germline V gene. As DNA, the CDR3 is TGTGCCAGCAGCGACACAGGGGGGAGGGGTCATGGCTACACCTTC. Protein product: CASSDTGGRGHGYTF.

V and J are TRBV7-9 and TRBJ2-5, with TRBD2 as a possible D gene (7 bases). Germline assignment: CDR1 SEHNR and CDR2 FQNEAQ (reference sequence). Between the trimmed V and J ends, which lost 1 base and 7 bases, there was a span of 19 bases. The length of the CDR3 is 16 residues. In nucleotides, the CDR3 is TGTGCCAGCAGCTTAGTAGGGGGAGGGACTCTGGGGACCCAGTACTTC. Its translation: CASSLVGGGTLGTQYF.

The DNA for the CDR3 is TGTGCCAGCAGTCCCCTAGCGGGAGTTTCCTACAATGAGCAGTTCTTC. Translated, it gives CASSPLAGVSYNEQFF. The chain joins TRBV27 to TRBJ2-1; 10 bases match TRBD2. The CDR3 has 16 residues. With V trimmed by 5 bases and J by 1 base, 5 bases remained unmatched. The germline V gene has CDR1 MNHEY and CDR2 SMNVEV (reference sequence).

This chain links TRBV30 with TRBJ1-5, with D maybe TRBD1 (6 bases). Trimming cost V 1 base and J 3 bases, with 19 bases left between them. The CDR3 spans 17 residues. Germline assignment: CDR1 GTSNPN and CDR2 SVGIG (reference sequence). Here the CDR3 reads CAWSANRPGHFNQPQHF. CDR3 coding DNA: TGTGCCTGGAGTGCGAACAGGCCGGGACACTTCAATCAGCCCCAGCATTTT.

The chain employs TRBV9 and TRBJ2-1; 13 nucleotides line up with TRBD2. CDR3 length equals 17 residues. Germline V gene data show CDR1 as SGDLS and CDR2 as YYNGEE. The J segment lost 6 bases and the V segment lost 5 bases, leaving 11 bases of the junction unmatched. This CDR3 reads CASSAHWTSGSFNEQFF. DNA for the CDR3: TGTGCCAGCAGTGCACATTGGACTAGCGGGAGTTTCAATGAGCAGTTCTTC.

The genes are TRBV6-5 and TRBJ1-2, with D maybe TRBD1 (6 bases). The germline CDR1 and CDR2 sequences are MNHEY and SVGAGI. V was cut by 0 bases and J by 4 bases, with 12 bases left in between. The length of the CDR3 is 15 residues. The CDR3 region is CASSYSKDSAYGYTF. As DNA, the CDR3 is TGTGCCAGCAGTTACTCCAAGGACAGTGCCTATGGCTACACCTTC.

The chain has TRBV11-2 and TRBJ2-3; D is possibly TRBD2 (6 bases). Trimming took 5 bases from V and 3 from J, leaving 18 bases between them. The V gene's germline CDR1 is SGHAT and CDR2 FQNNGV. CDR3 length: 16 residues. The CDR3 loop is CASSPNGGKITDTQYF. The CDR3 nucleotides are TGTGCCAGCAGCCCCAATGGCGGGAAGATAACAGATACGCAGTATTTT.

The chain recombines TRBV6-5 with TRBJ1-2; TRBD1 might be the D (5 bases). Per germline, CDR1 MNHEY and CDR2 SVGAGI. CDR3 length: 15 amino acids. The V end was cut by 0 bases, the J end by 3 bases, with 11 bases between. CDR3 sequence (DNA): TGTGCCAGCAGTTACTCCGGCAGGGCTGACTATGGCTACACCTTC. It translates to CASSYSGRADYGYTF.

The genes are TRBV11-1 and TRBJ2-6; 8 bases map to TRBD1. V shed 5 bases and J 3 bases; nucleotides not matched to a gene: 6. Germline V lookup: CDR1 SGHAT, CDR2 FQDESV (reference sequence). The CDR3 extends over 16 amino acids. The CDR3 is CASSTDRAIGANVLTF. The DNA of the CDR3 is TGTGCCAGCAGCACGGACAGGGCTATTGGGGCCAACGTCCTGACTTTC.

This chain connects TRBV7-8 to TRBJ1-5; D gene ambiguous. Trimming took 1 base from V and 7 from J, leaving 8 bases between them. The CDR3 totals 13 residues. Germline V gene lookup returns CDR1 SGHVS and CDR2 FQNEAQ. In DNA form, the CDR3 reads TGTGCCAGCAGCTTAGTACAACAGCAGCCCCAGCATTTT. The encoded protein is CASSLVQQQPQHF.

The chain is built from TRBV30 and TRBJ2-5; 9 bases fit TRBD1. Germline CDR1 reads GTSNPN; CDR2 reads SVGIG (reference sequence). Trimming cost V 4 bases and J 5 bases; bases outside gene matches: 5. This CDR3 spans 13 amino acids. The DNA for the CDR3 is TGTGCCTGGAACTACAGGGGGCGGGAGACCCAGTACTTC. Translating it yields CAWNYRGRETQYF.

The chain recombines TRBV28 with TRBJ2-3; the D gene is possibly TRBD1 (6 bases). The CDR3 loop spans 14 amino acids. The germline V gene encodes CDR1 MDHEN and CDR2 SYDVKM. The V end was cut by 2 bases, the J end by 2 bases, with 8 bases between. The CDR3 sequence is CASSLRDNTDTQYF. The CDR3 bases are TGTGCCAGCAGTTTAAGGGACAACACAGATACGCAGTATTTT.

This clone appeared a single time. The J gene is TRBJ2-2, the V gene TRBV7-2; 7 bases fit TRBD1. This CDR3 contains 15 residues. Germline lookup yields CDR1 SGHTA and CDR2 FQGNSA. With V trimmed by 1 base and J by 5 bases, 4 bases remained unmatched. CDR3 loop: CASSLGGGRTGELFF. In nucleotides, the CDR3 is TGTGCCAGCAGCTTAGGAGGGGGCAGGACCGGGGAGCTGTTTTTT.